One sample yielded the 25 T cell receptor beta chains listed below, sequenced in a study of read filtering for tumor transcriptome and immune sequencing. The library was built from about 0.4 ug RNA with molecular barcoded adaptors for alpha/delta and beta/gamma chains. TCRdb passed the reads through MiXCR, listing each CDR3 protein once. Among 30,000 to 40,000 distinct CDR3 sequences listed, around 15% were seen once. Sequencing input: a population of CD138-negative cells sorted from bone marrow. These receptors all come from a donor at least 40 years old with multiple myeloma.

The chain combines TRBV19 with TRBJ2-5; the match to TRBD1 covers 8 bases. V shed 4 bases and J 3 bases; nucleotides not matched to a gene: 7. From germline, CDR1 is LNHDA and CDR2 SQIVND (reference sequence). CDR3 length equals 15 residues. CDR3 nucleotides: TGTGCCAGTAGTAGATCCGGACAGGGCGAAGAGACCCAGTACTTC. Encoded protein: CASSRSGQGEETQYF.

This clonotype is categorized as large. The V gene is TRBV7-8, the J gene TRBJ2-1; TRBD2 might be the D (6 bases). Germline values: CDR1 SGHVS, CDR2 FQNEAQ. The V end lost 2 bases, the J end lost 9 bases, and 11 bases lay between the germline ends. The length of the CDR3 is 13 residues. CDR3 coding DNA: TGTGCCAGCAGCTTATATCTGGGAGGTGAGCAGTTCTTC. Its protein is CASSLYLGGEQFF.

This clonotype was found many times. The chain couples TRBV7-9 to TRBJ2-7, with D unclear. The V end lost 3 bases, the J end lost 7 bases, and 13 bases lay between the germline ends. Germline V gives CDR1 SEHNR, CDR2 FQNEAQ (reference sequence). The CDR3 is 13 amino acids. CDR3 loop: CASSFPDRIEQYF. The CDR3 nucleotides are TGTGCCAGCAGCTTTCCCGACCGTATAGAGCAGTACTTC.

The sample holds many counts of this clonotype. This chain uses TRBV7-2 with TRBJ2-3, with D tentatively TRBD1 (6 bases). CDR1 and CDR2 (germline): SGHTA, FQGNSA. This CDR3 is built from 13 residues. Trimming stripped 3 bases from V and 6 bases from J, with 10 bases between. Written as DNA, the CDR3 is TGTGCCAGCAGCTTCTCAGGGGCTGATACGCAGTATTTT. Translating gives CASSFSGADTQYF.

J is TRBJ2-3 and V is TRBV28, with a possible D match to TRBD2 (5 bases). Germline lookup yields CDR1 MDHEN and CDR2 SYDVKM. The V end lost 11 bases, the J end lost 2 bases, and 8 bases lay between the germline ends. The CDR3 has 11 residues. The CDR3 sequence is CACGYTDTQYF. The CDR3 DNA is TGTGCCTGCGGGTACACAGATACGCAGTATTTT.

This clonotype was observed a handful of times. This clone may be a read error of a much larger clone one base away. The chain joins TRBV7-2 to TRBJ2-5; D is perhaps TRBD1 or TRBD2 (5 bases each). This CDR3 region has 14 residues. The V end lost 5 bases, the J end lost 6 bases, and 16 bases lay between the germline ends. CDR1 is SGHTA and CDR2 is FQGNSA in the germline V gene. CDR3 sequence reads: CASSQDGTPKTQYF. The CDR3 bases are TGTGCCAGCAGCCAAGACGGGACCCCAAAGACCCAGTACTTC.

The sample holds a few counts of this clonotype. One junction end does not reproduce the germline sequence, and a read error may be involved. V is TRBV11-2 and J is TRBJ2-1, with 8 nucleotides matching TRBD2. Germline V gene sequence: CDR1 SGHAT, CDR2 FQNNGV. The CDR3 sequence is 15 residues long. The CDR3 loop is CASSRGLAGYNGQFF. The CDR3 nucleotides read TGTGCCAGCAGCCGGGGTCTAGCGGGTTACAATGGGCAGTTCTTC.

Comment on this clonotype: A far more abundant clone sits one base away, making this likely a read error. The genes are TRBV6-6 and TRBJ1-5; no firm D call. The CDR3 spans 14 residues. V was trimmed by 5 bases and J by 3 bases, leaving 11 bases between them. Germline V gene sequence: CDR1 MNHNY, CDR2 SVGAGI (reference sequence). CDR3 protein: CASSEFQINQPQHF. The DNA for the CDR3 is TGTGCCAGCAGTGAATTTCAGATCAATCAGCCCCAGCATTTT.

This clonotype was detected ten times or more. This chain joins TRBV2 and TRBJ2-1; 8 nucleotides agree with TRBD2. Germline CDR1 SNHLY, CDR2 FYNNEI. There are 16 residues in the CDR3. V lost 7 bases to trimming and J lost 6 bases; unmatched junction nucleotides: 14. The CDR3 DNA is TGTGCCAGCATGGTCGAGCGGGGGAGCCGGGTCAATGAGCAGTTCTTC. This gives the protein CASMVERGSRVNEQFF.

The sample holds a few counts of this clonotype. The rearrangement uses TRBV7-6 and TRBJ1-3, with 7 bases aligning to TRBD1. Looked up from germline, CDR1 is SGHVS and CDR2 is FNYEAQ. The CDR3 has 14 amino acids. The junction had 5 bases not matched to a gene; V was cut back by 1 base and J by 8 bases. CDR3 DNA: TGTGCCAGCAGCTTAGAGCCAGGGGGACACACCATATATTTT. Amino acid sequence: CASSLEPGGHTIYF.

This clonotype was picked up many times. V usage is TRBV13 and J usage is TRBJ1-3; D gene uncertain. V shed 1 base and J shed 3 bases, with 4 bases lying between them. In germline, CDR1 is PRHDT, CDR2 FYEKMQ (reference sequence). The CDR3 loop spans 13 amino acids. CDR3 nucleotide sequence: TGTGCCAGCAGCTTAGCCATTGGAAACACCATATATTTT. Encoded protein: CASSLAIGNTIYF.

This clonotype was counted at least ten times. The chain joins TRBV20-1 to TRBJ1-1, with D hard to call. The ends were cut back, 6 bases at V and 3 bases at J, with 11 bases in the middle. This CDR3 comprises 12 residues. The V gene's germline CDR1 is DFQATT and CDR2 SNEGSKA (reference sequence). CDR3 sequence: CSAPDDDTEAFF. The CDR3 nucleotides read TGCAGTGCACCGGACGATGACACTGAAGCTTTCTTT.

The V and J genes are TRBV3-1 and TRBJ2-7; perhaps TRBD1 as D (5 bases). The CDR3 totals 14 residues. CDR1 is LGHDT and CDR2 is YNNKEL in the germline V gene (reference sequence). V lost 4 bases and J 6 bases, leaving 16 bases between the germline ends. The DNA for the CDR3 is TGTGCCAGCAGCCCGAATGACCAGGGTCGCGAGCAGTACTTC. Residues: CASSPNDQGREQYF.

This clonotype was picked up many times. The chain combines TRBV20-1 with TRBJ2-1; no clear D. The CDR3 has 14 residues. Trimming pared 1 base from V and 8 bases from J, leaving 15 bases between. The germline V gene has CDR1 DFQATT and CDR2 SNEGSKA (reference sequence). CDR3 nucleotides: TGCAGTGCTAGAGCCACACAGTTTGTCTATGAGCAGTTCTTC. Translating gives CSARATQFVYEQFF.

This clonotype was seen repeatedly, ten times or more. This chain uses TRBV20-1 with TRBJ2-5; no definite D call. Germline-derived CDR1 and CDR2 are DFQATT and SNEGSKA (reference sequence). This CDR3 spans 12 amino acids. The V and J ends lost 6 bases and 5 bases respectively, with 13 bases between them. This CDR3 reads CSAPGPPETQYF. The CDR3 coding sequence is TGCAGTGCCCCCGGCCCACCCGAGACCCAGTACTTC.

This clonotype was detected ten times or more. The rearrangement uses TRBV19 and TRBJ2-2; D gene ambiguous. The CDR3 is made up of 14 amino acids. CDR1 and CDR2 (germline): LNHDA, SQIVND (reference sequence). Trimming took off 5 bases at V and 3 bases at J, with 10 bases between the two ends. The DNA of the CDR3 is TGTGCCAGTAGTTCTTCGGTCTACACCGGGGAGCTGTTTTTT. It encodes CASSSSVYTGELFF.

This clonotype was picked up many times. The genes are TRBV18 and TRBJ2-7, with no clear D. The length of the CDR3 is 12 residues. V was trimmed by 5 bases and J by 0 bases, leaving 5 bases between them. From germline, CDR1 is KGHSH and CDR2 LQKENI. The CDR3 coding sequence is TGTGCCAGCTCATTCAACTCCTACGAGCAGTACTTC. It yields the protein CASSFNSYEQYF.

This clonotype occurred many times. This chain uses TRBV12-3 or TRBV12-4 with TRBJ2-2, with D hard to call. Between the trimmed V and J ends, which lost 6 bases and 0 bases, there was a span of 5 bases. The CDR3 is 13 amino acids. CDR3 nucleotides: TGTGCCAGCAGCTTGGCGAACACCGGGGAGCTGTTTTTT. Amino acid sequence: CASSLANTGELFF.

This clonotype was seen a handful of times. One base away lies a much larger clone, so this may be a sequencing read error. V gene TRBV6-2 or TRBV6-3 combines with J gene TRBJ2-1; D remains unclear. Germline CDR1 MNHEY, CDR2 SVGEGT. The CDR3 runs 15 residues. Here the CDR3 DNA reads TGTGCCAGCAGTTACTCGACCGGATCCTACAATGAGCAGCTCTTC. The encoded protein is CASSYSTGSYNEQLF.

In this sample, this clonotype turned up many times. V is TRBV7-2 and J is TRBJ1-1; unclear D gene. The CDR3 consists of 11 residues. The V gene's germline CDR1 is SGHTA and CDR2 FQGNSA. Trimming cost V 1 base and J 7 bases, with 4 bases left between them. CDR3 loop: CASSLVSEAFF. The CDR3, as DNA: TGTGCCAGCAGCTTAGTTAGTGAAGCTTTCTTT.

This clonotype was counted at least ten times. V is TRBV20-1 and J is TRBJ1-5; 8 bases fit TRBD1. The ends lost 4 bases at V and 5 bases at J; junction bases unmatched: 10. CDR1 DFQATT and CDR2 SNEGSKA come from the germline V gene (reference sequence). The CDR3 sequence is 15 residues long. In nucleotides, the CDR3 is TGCAGTGCTATCCCCATCAACAGGGGGGATCAGCCCCAGCATTTT. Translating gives CSAIPINRGDQPQHF.

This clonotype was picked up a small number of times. CDR3 amino acids: CASSNGNTGELFF. The CDR3 coding sequence is TGTGCCAGTAGTAACGGGAACACCGGGGAGCTGTTTTTT. V gene TRBV19 combines with J gene TRBJ2-2; unclear D gene. The CDR3 contains 13 residues. CDR1 is LNHDA, CDR2 SQIVND, per germline (reference sequence). Trimming left V 4 bases short and J 1 base short, with 4 bases between.

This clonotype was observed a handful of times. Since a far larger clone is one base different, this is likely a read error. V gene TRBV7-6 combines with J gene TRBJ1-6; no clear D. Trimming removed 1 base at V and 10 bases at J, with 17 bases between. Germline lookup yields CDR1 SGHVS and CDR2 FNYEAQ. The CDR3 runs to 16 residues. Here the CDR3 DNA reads TGTGCCAGCAGCTTAGGTCCGCCTTCTCGGAACTCACCCCTCCACTTT. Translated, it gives CASSLGPPSRNSPLHF.

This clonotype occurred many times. The CDR3 sequence is CASSPHRDGNTEAFF. The CDR3 DNA follows: TGTGCCAGCAGTCCCCACAGGGACGGTAACACTGAAGCTTTCTTT. The chain combines TRBV28 with TRBJ1-1; TRBD1 might be the D (6 bases). V dropped 5 bases and J dropped 2 bases, with 15 bases sitting between them. The germline CDR1 and CDR2 sequences are MDHEN and SYDVKM. The CDR3 is made up of 15 amino acids.

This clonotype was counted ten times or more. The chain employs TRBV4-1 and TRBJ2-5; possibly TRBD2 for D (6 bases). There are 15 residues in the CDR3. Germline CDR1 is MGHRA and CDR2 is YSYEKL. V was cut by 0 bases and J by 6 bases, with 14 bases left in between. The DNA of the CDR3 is TGCGCCAGCAGCCAAGATGTCCGGGGGTTGAAGACCCAGTACTTC. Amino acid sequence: CASSQDVRGLKTQYF.